This TCR beta chain was captured by sequencing in a study of T cells in localized non-small cell lung cancer. Study-wide results and limits: An association was observed between higher blood T cell density and longer overall survival. Turning up in adjacent lung were a median about 61 of the top 100 tumor clones. Of the tissues analyzed, uninvolved adjacent lung showed maximal T cell clonality, greater than tumor. A single tumor region was sequenced, leaving heterogeneity possible.

The data were produced by immunoSEQ multiplex PCR, yet TCRdb's version contains in-frame clones alone and is incomplete. The repertoire holds 3,000 to 4,500 clones, with around 21% as singletons. CDR1 and CDR2 from the germline V gene are GTSNPN and SVGIG (reference sequence). The length of the CDR3 is 13 residues. V lost 8 bases to trimming and J lost 3 bases; unmatched junction nucleotides: 8. Worth noting for this clone: What it binds is unknown.

The J gene is TRBJ1-1, the V gene TRBV30; 8 nucleotides align to TRBD1. The sample here was lung tumor tissue, taken before any cancer treatment. This clonotype was sampled from an older female donor with stage II lung adenocarcinoma. Written as DNA, the CDR3 is TGTGCCGCCCAGGGGGCGGAGTACACTGAAGCTTTCTTT. Translation gives CAAQGAEYTEAFF. Variable domain in full (rest from reference TRBV30 and TRBJ1-1): SQTIHQWPATLVQPVGSPLSLECTVEGTSNPNLYWYRQAAGRGLQLLFYSVGIGQISSEVPQNLSASRPQDRQFILSSKKLLLSDSGFYLCAAQGAEYTEAFFGQGTRLTVV.